The TCR beta chain under discussion was sequenced for a study of cytomegalovirus exposure and HLA in healthy donors. The study ran its PCR with 60 Vbeta and 13 Jbeta primers. Sequencing was performed with immunoSEQ multiplex PCR; in TCRdb, only in-frame clones are kept and a portion is missing. This sample has about 80,000 clones, with approximately 66% found just once. Study-wide results and caveats: A later analysis reportedly found that, within productive TCRs, an Asian-associated ancestry cluster had fewer N-insertions than the mean observed across the approximately 700 donors. In vitro checks showed that a few CMV-associated chains really do target CMV antigens.

Germline V lookup: CDR1 SGHTA, CDR2 FQGNSA. V was shortened by 4 bases and J by 2 bases, with 12 bases between the two germline ends. The CDR3 runs 14 residues. As concerns this clone: Its matching antigen is unknown.

The gene calls are TRBV7-2 and TRBJ2-7; no clear D. The sample consisted of PBMCs. The TCR originated in a male donor in good health and CMV-seropositive. CDR3 protein: CASSSVGPTYEQYF. CDR3 nucleotides: TGTGCCAGCAGCTCTGTGGGCCCTACCTACGAGCAGTACTTC.